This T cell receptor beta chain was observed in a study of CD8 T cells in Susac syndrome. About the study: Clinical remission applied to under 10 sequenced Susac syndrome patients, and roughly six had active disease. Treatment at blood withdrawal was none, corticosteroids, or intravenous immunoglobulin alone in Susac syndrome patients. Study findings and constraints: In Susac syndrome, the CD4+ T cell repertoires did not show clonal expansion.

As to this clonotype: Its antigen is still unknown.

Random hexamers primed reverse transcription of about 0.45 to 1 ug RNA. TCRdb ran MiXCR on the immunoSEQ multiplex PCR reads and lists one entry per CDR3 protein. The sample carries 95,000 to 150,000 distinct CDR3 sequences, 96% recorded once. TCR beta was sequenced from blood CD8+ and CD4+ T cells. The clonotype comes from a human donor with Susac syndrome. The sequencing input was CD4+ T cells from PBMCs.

In DNA form, the CDR3 reads TGTGCCAGCGGCCGGACGGACCAAGAGACCCAGTACTTC. This encodes CASGRTDQETQYF. The rearrangement joins TRBV12-3 or TRBV12-4 to TRBJ2-5; D remains unclear. The CDR3 runs to 13 residues. Deletions cut 8 bases from V and 0 bases from J, with 10 bases between.